The present entry profiles one T cell receptor (beta chain) with its context. The data were taken from a study of blood T cell repertoires in COVID-19. Study-level information: Sample material is recorded as cDNA or gDNA derived from T cells, B-cell-depleted T cells, or PBMCs.

Original analysis: Amplified reference gene primers provided the basis for estimating nucleated cell counts. The repertoire was sequenced with immunoSEQ multiplex PCR; TCRdb's copy has only in-frame clones and lacks some. V, J and clone size are taken as reported in that table, and D and trimming were inferred from the DNA itself. In the table there are under 150,000 clones, about 84% of which are singletons. The CDR3 contains 13 residues. Germline V lookup: CDR1 LNHNV, CDR2 YYDKDF (reference sequence). Trimming at V came to 9 bases and at J to 3 bases, leaving 5 bases not matched to a gene. Sequenced input: peripheral blood. V usage is TRBV15 and J usage is TRBJ1-1; 9 positions match TRBD1. The sequence was collected from a man between 60 and 75 years old with active or convalescent COVID-19. This CDR3 is CATARQGDTEAFF. For the CDR3, the DNA is TGTGCCACTGCCCGACAGGGGGACACTGAAGCTTTCTTT.